The next 13 T cell receptor beta chains were all read from a single sample in a study of T-cell memory formation after mild COVID-19. TCRdb re-analysed the 5' RACE reads in MiXCR, keeping a single row per CDR3 protein. Of 150,000 to 200,000 distinct CDR3 sequences listed, 16% were seen once; the top ten hold under 2.5%. The sample comprised PBMCs or a T cell subset sorted from them (not recorded which). Source of these receptors: an adult woman who had mild COVID-19 (a few samples of this study predate the infection). Cell type and time point are not known.

The genes are TRBV29-1 and TRBJ1-2; D unresolved. The germline V and J ends were trimmed by 3 bases and 7 bases, with 9 bases remaining between them. CDR1 SQVTM and CDR2 ANQGSEA come from the germline V gene. The CDR3 has 11 amino acids. For the CDR3, the DNA is TGCAGCGTTGACCCCGGCGCTGGCTACACCTTC. Encoded protein: CSVDPGAGYTF.

V usage is TRBV3-1 and J usage is TRBJ2-1; D perhaps matches TRBD2 (6 bases). V was pared by 1 base and J by 8 bases, with 9 bases between. Germline V gives CDR1 LGHDT, CDR2 YNNKEL (reference sequence). CDR3 length: 13 amino acids. CDR3 nucleotides: TGTGCCAGCAGCCAAGGACTAGGGTATGAGCAGTTCTTC. It is translated as CASSQGLGYEQFF.

This chain connects TRBV7-9 to TRBJ1-2; D unresolved. This CDR3 has 15 residues. Germline V gene data show CDR1 as SEHNR and CDR2 as FQNEAQ (reference sequence). Trimming pared 1 base from V and 0 bases from J, leaving 9 bases between. The CDR3 DNA follows: TGTGCCAGCAGCTTAGGGGCTGTCTCTAACTATGGCTACACCTTC. This sequence encodes CASSLGAVSNYGYTF.

This rearrangement joins TRBV6-1 to TRBJ2-6; 9 positions agree with TRBD2. Germline V gene lookup returns CDR1 MNHNS and CDR2 SASEGT. V dropped 7 bases and J dropped 0; count of bases not matched to a gene: 7. The CDR3 spans 17 residues. The CDR3 protein is CASMFWRGGSGANVLTF. As DNA, the CDR3 is TGTGCCAGCATGTTCTGGCGGGGGGGCTCTGGGGCCAACGTCCTGACTTTC.

In this sample, this clonotype turned up a few times. This rearrangement joins TRBV6-1 to TRBJ2-7; either TRBD1 or TRBD2 may supply D (5 bases each). CDR3 length: 11 residues. The ends were cut back, 8 bases at V and 6 bases at J, with 11 bases in the middle. The germline CDR1 and CDR2 sequences are MNHNS and SASEGT. CDR3 bases: TGTGCCAGCGTCAGGGACCGCGAGCAGTACTTC. Encoded protein: CASVRDREQYF.

The rearrangement uses TRBV11-3 and TRBJ2-3, with D possibly being TRBD1 (5 bases). Trimming took 5 bases from V and 2 from J, leaving 14 bases between them. This CDR3 contains 15 residues. Germline lookup yields CDR1 SGHNT and CDR2 YENEEA. Written as DNA, the CDR3 is TGTGCCAGCAGCCTCTACCTAGGGGACACAGATACGCAGTATTTT. Translating it yields CASSLYLGDTDTQYF. Supplemented by reference TRBV11-3 and TRBJ2-3, the full variable domain reads EAGVVQSPRYKIIEKKQPVAFWCNPISGHNTLYWYLQNLGQGPELLIRYENEEAVDDSQLPKDRFSAERLKGVDSTLKIQPAELGDSAVYLCASSLYLGDTDTQYFGPGTRLTVL.

The chain employs TRBV24-1 and TRBJ2-1; TRBD1 is a possible D gene (5 bases). V was cut by 2 bases and J by 0 bases, with 13 bases left in between. Germline loops: CDR1 KGHDR, CDR2 SFDVKD. The CDR3 spans 17 residues. The CDR3, as DNA: TGTGCCACCAGTGATTCACAGGTCCAAAGCTCCTACAATGAGCAGTTCTTC. Its translation: CATSDSQVQSSYNEQFF.

This clonotype turned up a few times. This chain connects TRBV19 to TRBJ2-5; D uncertain. Trimming left V 8 bases short and J 4 bases short, with 17 bases between. The CDR3 has 14 residues. Germline assignment: CDR1 LNHDA and CDR2 SQIVND (reference sequence). The chain's CDR3 is CASAPKTPRETQYF. The CDR3 DNA is TGTGCCAGTGCACCCAAAACTCCCCGAGAGACCCAGTACTTC.

The gene calls are TRBV10-3 and TRBJ1-2, with 8 bases lining up with TRBD1. The ends lost 7 bases at V and 3 bases at J; junction bases unmatched: 4. The V gene's germline CDR1 is ENHRY and CDR2 SYGVKD. The CDR3 has 13 amino acids. CDR3 sequence (DNA): TGTGCCATCACCGGGGGACAGGACTATGGCTACACCTTC. It is translated as CAITGGQDYGYTF.

The chain uses TRBV12-3 or TRBV12-4 and TRBJ2-5, with 7 bases fitting TRBD2. This CDR3 region has 14 residues. After removal of 5 bases from V and 7 bases from J, the junction contained 10 bases not matched to a gene. CDR3 amino acids: CASSPTEGGGTQYF. CDR3 sequence (DNA): TGTGCCAGCAGTCCCACCGAGGGCGGGGGGACCCAGTACTTC.

At least ten counts were recorded for this clonotype. This chain joins TRBV5-5 and TRBJ2-1, with 7 bases identical to TRBD2. Unmatched junction bases numbered 5, after V lost 6 bases and J lost 2 bases. CDR3 length: 14 residues. Looked up from germline, CDR1 is SGHKS and CDR2 is YYEKEE (reference sequence). The CDR3 nucleotides are TGTGCCAGCACCCTTCGGGGGGCCTACAATGAGCAGTTCTTC. The encoded protein is CASTLRGAYNEQFF.

The V gene is TRBV5-1, the J gene TRBJ2-5; 15 bases are a match to TRBD2. The CDR3 extends over 16 amino acids. Trimming removed 3 bases from V and 4 bases from J; junction bases left unmatched: 4. Germline values: CDR1 SGHRS, CDR2 YFSETQ. The CDR3 nucleotides are TGCGCCAGCAGCTCCACGGGACTAGCGGGGGGAGAGACCCAGTACTTC. Protein product: CASSSTGLAGGETQYF.

The V call is TRBV7-2, the J call TRBJ2-3, with a possible D match to TRBD1 (6 bases). CDR3 length equals 15 residues. Germline V lookup: CDR1 SGHTA, CDR2 FQGNSA. V lost 5 bases, J lost 0 bases, and 12 bases lay in between. The CDR3 DNA reads TGTGCCAGCAGCCCCCGGGACACTAGCACAGATACGCAGTATTTT. It codes for CASSPRDTSTDTQYF. The full variable domain, rest sourced from reference TRBV7-2 and TRBJ2-3, is GAGVSQSPSNKVTEKGKDVELRCDPISGHTALYWYRQSLGQGLEFLIYFQGNSAPDKSGLPSDRFSAERTGGSVSTLTIQRTQQEDSAVYLCASSPRDTSTDTQYFGPGTRLTVL.